These 11 T cell receptor beta chains came from one sample sequenced in a study of CD8 T cells in ankylosing spondylitis. TCRdb passed the 5' RACE reads through MiXCR, listing each CDR3 protein once. The sample shows roughly 150,000 distinct CDR3 sequences, around a third of them seen only once. The source material was synovial fluid, either unsorted or a sorted T cell fraction (not recorded which). The origin of the receptors is a male donor with ankylosing spondylitis.

This chain joins TRBV5-1 and TRBJ2-7; D possibly corresponds to TRBD2 (5 bases). Germline lookup yields CDR1 SGHRS and CDR2 YFSETQ. The V end was cut by 3 bases, the J end by 0 bases, with 13 bases between. This CDR3 spans 15 amino acids. The DNA for the CDR3 is TGCGCCAGCAGCTCCGGAGGTCTGCCCTCCTACGAGCAGTACTTC. Translating it yields CASSSGGLPSYEQYF.

The chain recombines TRBV3-1 with TRBJ1-4; D not resolved. Germline V gene lookup returns CDR1 LGHDT and CDR2 YNNKEL (reference sequence). CDR3 length: 14 amino acids. Trimming stripped 0 bases from V and 7 bases from J, with 9 bases between. CDR3 coding DNA: TGTGCCAGCAGCCAAGATTCTGCGCGTGAAAAACTGTTTTTT. Its protein product is CASSQDSAREKLFF.

The chain combines TRBV7-9 with TRBJ1-2; the D gene is possibly TRBD1 (5 bases). The CDR3 length is 13 residues. The V end lost 1 base, the J end lost 4 bases, and 7 bases lay between the germline ends. Per germline, CDR1 SEHNR and CDR2 FQNEAQ (reference sequence). The CDR3 is CASSLGTTYGYTF. DNA for the CDR3: TGTGCCAGCAGCTTAGGGACAACCTATGGCTACACCTTC. Full variable domain (rest looked up from reference TRBV7-9 and TRBJ1-2): DTGVSQNPRHKITKRGQNVTFRCDPISEHNRLYWYRQTLGQGPEFLTYFQNEAQLEKSRLLSDRFSAERPKGSFSTLEIQRTEQGDSAMYLCASSLGTTYGYTFGSGTRLTVV.

The chain uses TRBV5-1 and TRBJ2-1; 14 bases are a match to TRBD2. The germline V gene has CDR1 SGHRS and CDR2 YFSETQ. The CDR3 is made up of 20 amino acids. V shed 0 bases, J shed 0 bases, and the junction held 8 bases outside the gene matches. The CDR3 nucleotides read TGCGCCAGCAGCTTGGCCCGGACTAGCGGGGGGCCGAGCTCCTACAATGAGCAGTTCTTC. Protein: CASSLARTSGGPSSYNEQFF.

This sequence joins TRBV12-3 or TRBV12-4 and TRBJ2-1; 9 bases align to TRBD2. V trimming: 5 bases; J trimming: 6 bases; junction bases outside the gene matches: 8. The CDR3 is made up of 15 amino acids. CDR3 sequence reads: CASSHQRGESNEQFF. The CDR3 nucleotides are TGTGCCAGCAGTCATCAGCGGGGGGAGAGCAATGAGCAGTTCTTC.

For this clonotype: A read error may be the cause here, since a much bigger clone is one base away. Without the conserved terminal phenylalanine or tryptophan, this CDR3 likely stems from a read error. This chain connects TRBV7-2 to TRBJ1-1, with D maybe TRBD1 (5 bases). CDR1 is SGHTA, CDR2 FQGNSA, per germline. This CDR3 comprises 16 residues. With 1 base removed from V and 5 bases from J, the gap between germline ends came to 17 bases. The CDR3 loop reads CASSLGSAGTGTEAFL. The DNA of the CDR3 is TGTGCCAGCAGCTTAGGGTCCGCCGGGACTGGGACTGAAGCTTTCCTT.

In its sample, this clonotype was seen a few times. The rearrangement joins TRBV5-1 to TRBJ2-5, with D unclear. This CDR3 has 13 amino acids. The germline V gene has CDR1 SGHRS and CDR2 YFSETQ. The V gene lost 0 bases and the J gene lost 3 bases, with 6 bases spanning the gap. The CDR3 region is CASSLDPKETQYF. The CDR3 nucleotides read TGCGCCAGCAGCTTGGACCCGAAAGAGACCCAGTACTTC.

The chain has TRBV20-1 and TRBJ2-3; no definite D call. CDR3 length equals 17 residues. The germline V gene encodes CDR1 DFQATT and CDR2 SNEGSKA (reference sequence). Deletions cut 3 bases from V and 4 bases from J, with 23 bases between. The CDR3 protein is CSASGGFSILRADTQYF. CDR3 DNA: TGCAGTGCTAGTGGCGGATTTTCCATACTGCGCGCAGATACGCAGTATTTT.

This clonotype was counted between two and nine times. J is TRBJ2-1 and V is TRBV28; 10 nucleotides line up with TRBD1. The V and J ends lost 6 bases and 6 bases, in that order; junction bases with no gene match: 8. Germline values: CDR1 MDHEN, CDR2 SYDVKM. CDR3 length: 15 residues. This chain's CDR3 is CASSRAGTGANEQFF. The CDR3 bases are TGTGCCAGCAGCCGTGCCGGGACAGGGGCCAATGAGCAGTTCTTC. Filled out from reference TRBV28 and TRBJ2-1, the complete variable domain reads DVKVTQSSRYLVKRTGEKVFLECVQDMDHENMFWYRQDPGLGLRLIYFSYDVKMKEKGDIPEGYSVSREKKERFSLILESASTNQTSMYLCASSRAGTGANEQFFGPGTRLTVL.

This clonotype was observed once. This sequence joins TRBV2 and TRBJ2-7; no reliable D call. The V and J ends lost 8 bases and 2 bases respectively, with 10 bases between them. There are 12 residues in the CDR3. Germline-derived CDR1 and CDR2 are SNHLY and FYNNEI. DNA of the CDR3: TGTGCCAGCCGTGTCGCAGCCTACGAGCAGTACTTC. Translated: CASRVAAYEQYF. Looking up the rest from reference TRBV2 and TRBJ2-7 gives the full variable domain: EPEVTQTPSHQVTQMGQEVILRCVPISNHLYFYWYRQILGQKVEFLVSFYNNEISEKSEIFDDQFSVERPDGSNFTLKIRSTKLEDSAMYFCASRVAAYEQYFGPGTRLTVT.

The V and J genes are TRBV5-1 and TRBJ1-1; unclear D gene. There are 14 residues in the CDR3. Germline V lookup: CDR1 SGHRS, CDR2 YFSETQ. The V and J ends lost 0 bases and 5 bases respectively, with 11 bases between them. CDR3 sequence reads: CASSLAPLGTEAFF. CDR3 nucleotide sequence: TGCGCCAGCAGCTTGGCCCCCTTGGGGACTGAAGCTTTCTTT.